This T cell receptor beta chain was retrieved from a study of T cell responses to AZD1222 COVID-19 vaccine. Overall study findings and caveats: Among those given AZD1222, only five or six were seropositive at baseline.

The CDR3 has 14 residues. The germline V gene has CDR1 SGHRS and CDR2 YFSETQ. V gave up 4 bases and J gave up 2 bases, with 9 bases separating them. Sequencing was performed with immunoSEQ multiplex PCR; in TCRdb, only in-frame clones are kept and a portion is missing. Of 88,000 or so clones in the sample, roughly 91% are singletons; the top ten hold less than 5%. As regards this clone: The antigen remains undetermined.

The chain carries TRBV5-1 and TRBJ1-4; weak D call: TRBD1 (6 bases). The input for sequencing was peripheral blood, taken 28 days after the second AZD1222 dose. The clonotype comes from an adult who received the AZD1222 COVID-19 vaccine. CDR3 loop: CASSDRTTNEKLFF. The CDR3 nucleotides read TGCGCCAGCAGCGACAGGACGACTAATGAAAAACTGTTTTTT.